The 25 T cell receptor beta chains below come from one sample, sequenced in a study of CD8 T cells in Susac syndrome. RNA totalling about 0.5 to 1 ug underwent reverse transcription with random hexamers. MiXCR, applied by TCRdb to the immunoSEQ multiplex PCR reads, yields one record per CDR3 protein. Here the sample spans around 130,000 distinct CDR3 sequences, roughly 92% being singletons. The material sequenced was CD4+ T cells from PBMCs. These receptor sequences come from a human donor in good health.

This chain joins TRBV28 and TRBJ2-1, with 7 bases matching TRBD2. The CDR3 sequence is 14 residues long. CDR1 MDHEN and CDR2 SYDVKM come from the germline V gene. After removal of 5 bases from V and 5 bases from J, the junction contained 6 bases not matched to a gene. The CDR3 sequence: CASSPWRGNNEQFF. The CDR3 DNA reads TGTGCCAGCAGTCCCTGGCGGGGGAACAATGAGCAGTTCTTC. The whole variable domain, filled in from reference TRBV28 and TRBJ2-1, reads DVKVTQSSRYLVKRTGEKVFLECVQDMDHENMFWYRQDPGLGLRLIYFSYDVKMKEKGDIPEGYSVSREKKERFSLILESASTNQTSMYLCASSPWRGNNEQFFGPGTRLTVL.

The genes are TRBV12-3 or TRBV12-4 and TRBJ2-5; D possibly corresponds to TRBD2 (5 bases). The CDR3 covers 13 residues. The V gene lost 5 bases and the J gene lost 5 bases, with 12 bases spanning the gap. The CDR3 loop is CASSGQRGETQYF. In nucleotides, the CDR3 is TGTGCCAGCAGTGGCCAGCGAGGGGAGACCCAGTACTTC.

The chain carries TRBV2 and TRBJ1-5; a weak D match, TRBD1 (6 bases). The V end lost 5 bases, the J end lost 6 bases, and 11 bases lay between the germline ends. Germline-derived CDR1 and CDR2 are SNHLY and FYNNEI. This CDR3 comprises 13 residues. The CDR3 sequence: CASSNDRRQPQHF. CDR3 bases: TGTGCCAGCAGTAATGACAGGCGTCAGCCCCAGCATTTT.

This chain uses TRBV19 with TRBJ2-1, with 12 bases that match TRBD2. With 2 bases clipped from V and 5 bases from J, the junction kept 7 bases outside the gene matches. The CDR3 has 17 residues. The germline gives CDR1 LNHDA, CDR2 SQIVND (reference sequence). The CDR3 coding sequence is TGTGCCAGTAGTATATCTAGCGGGAGGGCCGGCAACAATGAGCAGTTCTTC. Translated, it gives CASSISSGRAGNNEQFF.

The V gene is TRBV30, the J gene TRBJ1-1; D ambiguous. The V and J ends lost 0 bases and 5 bases respectively, with 19 bases between them. The CDR3 extends over 16 amino acids. Germline CDR1 reads GTSNPN; CDR2 reads SVGIG (reference sequence). CDR3 residues: CAWSVLETGVGTEAFF. The CDR3, as DNA: TGTGCCTGGAGTGTTTTGGAAACGGGAGTTGGGACTGAAGCTTTCTTT.

The chain combines TRBV9 with TRBJ2-2; 7 bases are shared with TRBD2. The CDR3 runs to 15 residues. Trimming took 2 bases from V and 6 from J; bases not matched to a gene: 7. In germline, CDR1 is SGDLS, CDR2 YYNGEE. DNA of the CDR3: TGTGCCAGCAGCGTTCAGCGGGATTGGGCCGGGGAGCTGTTTTTT. Translation: CASSVQRDWAGELFF.

This rearrangement joins TRBV7-2 to TRBJ2-3, with 10 bases lining up with TRBD2. V lost 5 bases and J lost 1; bases outside the gene matches: 6. CDR1 and CDR2 (germline): SGHTA, FQGNSA. There are 16 residues in the CDR3. In nucleotides, the CDR3 is TGTGCCAGCAGCACCGGACTAGCGGAAGGCACAGATACGCAGTATTTT. Its protein product is CASSTGLAEGTDTQYF.

This chain joins TRBV12-3 or TRBV12-4 and TRBJ2-3; 15 positions agree with TRBD2. The CDR3 spans 16 residues. Trimming cost V 4 bases and J 5 bases; bases outside gene matches: 4. Here the CDR3 reads CASSWGLAGGGDTQYF. Here the CDR3 DNA reads TGTGCCAGCAGTTGGGGACTAGCGGGAGGCGGAGATACGCAGTATTTT.

The chain is built from TRBV5-4 and TRBJ2-7; the D gene could be TRBD1 or TRBD2 (6 bases each). V gave up 0 bases and J gave up 2 bases, with 15 bases separating them. CDR3 length: 16 residues. Germline CDR1 reads SGHNT; CDR2 reads YYREEE (reference sequence). For the CDR3, the DNA is TGTGCCAGCAGCTTGGCCGGGGGCGGTCGAGCCTACGAGCAGTACTTC. This sequence encodes CASSLAGGGRAYEQYF.

V gene TRBV7-8 combines with J gene TRBJ1-5; D unclear. The germline CDR1 and CDR2 sequences are SGHVS and FQNEAQ. Trimming removed 1 base from V and 10 bases from J, with 14 bases in between. The CDR3 loop spans 14 amino acids. The DNA for the CDR3 is TGTGCCAGCAGCTTAGACACCGACACCTACCCCCAGCATTTT. This codes for CASSLDTDTYPQHF.

CDR3 protein: CASSQVVQTYNSPLHF. CDR3 nucleotides: TGTGCCAGCAGCCAAGTAGTACAGACCTATAATTCACCCCTCCACTTT. The rearrangement joins TRBV3-1 to TRBJ1-6; D not resolved. Deletions cut 1 base from V and 2 bases from J, with 9 bases between. The CDR3 length is 16 residues. Germline V lookup: CDR1 LGHDT, CDR2 YNNKEL (reference sequence).

The gene calls are TRBV2 and TRBJ2-7; D gene unclear. CDR3 length: 11 amino acids. Germline CDR1 and CDR2: SNHLY and FYNNEI. With 6 bases removed from V and 3 bases from J, the gap between germline ends came to 6 bases. This CDR3 is CASRTDYEQYF. For the CDR3, the DNA is TGTGCCAGCAGAACAGACTACGAGCAGTACTTC.

This clonotype showed up just once. The chain uses TRBV5-4 and TRBJ2-2, with 8 bases lining up with TRBD2. V shed 3 bases and J 2 bases; nucleotides not matched to a gene: 6. Germline V gene lookup returns CDR1 SGHNT and CDR2 YYREEE (reference sequence). This CDR3 has 16 residues. For the CDR3, the DNA is TGTGCCAGCAGCTGGGACGCGGGAGGCAACACCGGGGAGCTGTTTTTT. Protein product: CASSWDAGGNTGELFF.

V and J are TRBV25-1 and TRBJ2-3; TRBD2 matches at 10 bases. Germline CDR1 reads MGHDK; CDR2 reads SYGVNS. This CDR3 is 15 amino acids long. Germline trimming cut 6 bases from V and 3 bases from J; bases unmatched to any gene: 6. The CDR3 sequence is CASSQLAGVTDTQYF. Here the CDR3 DNA reads TGTGCCAGCAGCCAGCTAGCGGGAGTAACAGATACGCAGTATTTT.

This chain links TRBV7-2 with TRBJ2-7, with TRBD2 identical over 7 bases. CDR3 size: 15 residues. The ends lost 3 bases at V and 0 bases at J; junction bases unmatched: 5. The V gene's germline CDR1 is SGHTA and CDR2 FQGNSA. The CDR3 loop reads CASSLGGGFSYEQYF. Here the CDR3 DNA reads TGTGCCAGCAGCTTGGGGGGAGGGTTCTCCTACGAGCAGTACTTC.

The chain has TRBV7-2 and TRBJ2-2; possible D gene TRBD1, 5 bases. Trimming took off 2 bases at V and 4 bases at J, with 11 bases between the two ends. This CDR3 has 15 amino acids. Germline V gives CDR1 SGHTA, CDR2 FQGNSA. DNA of the CDR3: TGTGCCAGCAGCTTAACTGCAGGGCGCACCGGGGAGCTGTTTTTT. This translates into CASSLTAGRTGELFF.

The V and J genes are TRBV2 and TRBJ2-4; TRBD2 aligns across 8 bases. The V segment lost 7 bases and the J segment 0 bases; nucleotides outside the gene matches: 5. Germline CDR1 is SNHLY and CDR2 is FYNNEI. The CDR3 consists of 15 residues. Here the CDR3 reads CASTIAGSAKNIQYF. CDR3 DNA sequence: TGTGCCAGCACAATAGCGGGATCAGCCAAAAACATTCAGTACTTC.

This clonotype was seen a handful of times. The chain combines TRBV27 with TRBJ2-2, with 12 positions matching TRBD2. This CDR3 spans 15 amino acids. Germline V gives CDR1 MNHEY, CDR2 SMNVEV (reference sequence). The ends lost 5 bases at V and 4 bases at J; junction bases unmatched: 2. Here the CDR3 DNA reads TGTGCCAGCAGTCCGGGACTAGCGGGCACCGGGGAGCTGTTTTTT. Translating gives CASSPGLAGTGELFF.

The rearrangement joins TRBV3-1 to TRBJ2-1; TRBD2 agrees at 8 bases. CDR1 and CDR2 from the germline V gene are LGHDT and YNNKEL (reference sequence). The CDR3 contains 17 residues. Unmatched junction bases numbered 10, after V lost 3 bases and J lost 3 bases. CDR3 nucleotides: TGTGCCAGCAGCCACGCGACGGGGCGGGGGGTCTACAATGAGCAGTTCTTC. This encodes CASSHATGRGVYNEQFF.

The J gene is TRBJ2-5, the V gene TRBV9; D gene ambiguous. The germline V gene has CDR1 SGDLS and CDR2 YYNGEE. The CDR3 totals 13 residues. V lost 3 bases and J lost 5, with 11 bases in between. The CDR3 DNA reads as TGTGCCAGCAGCGCCAACCCTGGGGAGACCCAGTACTTC. This gives the protein CASSANPGETQYF. The whole variable domain, remainder taken from reference TRBV9 and TRBJ2-5, is DSGVTQTPKHLITATGQRVTLRCSPRSGDLSVYWYQQSLDQGLQFLIQYYNGEERAKGNILERFSAQQFPDLHSELNLSSLELGDSALYFCASSANPGETQYFGPGTRLLVL.

The chain employs TRBV28 and TRBJ2-3; 10 bases fit TRBD2. V gave up 6 bases and J gave up 3 bases; unmatched junction bases: 6. Germline V gene data show CDR1 as MDHEN and CDR2 as SYDVKM. The CDR3 has 15 amino acids. The CDR3 region has the DNA TGTGCCAGCAGCTCAGCGGGAGGGGGGACAGATACGCAGTATTTT. Its translation is CASSSAGGGTDTQYF.

This clonotype was seen a single time. The rearrangement uses TRBV9 and TRBJ2-1; no firm D call. Deletions cut 0 bases from V and 6 bases from J, with 16 bases between. The germline V gene has CDR1 SGDLS and CDR2 YYNGEE. The CDR3 runs to 16 residues. This chain's CDR3 is CASSVGDGSRPNEQFF. CDR3 nucleotide sequence: TGTGCCAGCAGCGTAGGGGATGGTAGTAGGCCCAATGAGCAGTTCTTC.

The rearrangement joins TRBV7-6 to TRBJ2-1, with TRBD2 matching 10 bases. V dropped 5 bases and J dropped 3; count of bases not matched to a gene: 10. There are 17 residues in the CDR3. CDR1 is SGHVS and CDR2 is FNYEAQ in the germline V gene. The CDR3 DNA reads TGTGCCAGCAGCCCCTCACTAGCGGGGAAAATCTACAATGAGCAGTTCTTC. Translated: CASSPSLAGKIYNEQFF.

The genes are TRBV28 and TRBJ1-1, with D perhaps TRBD1 (5 bases). CDR3 length: 15 residues. V was pared by 2 bases and J by 4 bases, with 14 bases between. Germline values: CDR1 MDHEN, CDR2 SYDVKM. This chain's CDR3 is CASSLGGGMGTEAFF. CDR3 nucleotides: TGTGCCAGCAGTTTAGGGGGGGGAATGGGCACTGAAGCTTTCTTT.

The chain recombines TRBV27 with TRBJ2-1; 9 positions match TRBD2. This CDR3 spans 16 amino acids. CDR1 MNHEY and CDR2 SMNVEV come from the germline V gene (reference sequence). J was trimmed by 3 bases and V by 5 bases; bases with no gene match: 8. DNA of the CDR3: TGTGCCAGCAGTCGCCAGGGACTAGCCCTCTACAATGAGCAGTTCTTC. Translating it yields CASSRQGLALYNEQFF.